This T cell receptor beta chain was observed in a study of cytotoxic CD8 clonotypes in ibrutinib-treated CLL. For the study at large: Response sampling came at median approximately twelve months of treatment, ranging about 6 to 40 months. Study-wide points: Circulating CD8+ T-cell counts were tracked by baseline clonality, which exceeded that of age-matched healthy donors. Treatment saw public clonotypes, which were uncommon, either contract or stay stable.

To note about this clone: The antigen remains undetermined.

Using immunoSEQ multiplex PCR, the repertoire was profiled, and TCRdb retains in-frame clones only, with some absent. There are fewer than 150,000 clones in the sample; around four fifths occur only once, and about 3.5% lies in the top ten. This CDR3 is built from 13 residues. The ends were cut back, 8 bases at V and 3 bases at J, with 14 bases in the middle. In germline, CDR1 is MNHEY, CDR2 SVGAGI. The chain has TRBV6-5 and TRBJ2-7; D is perhaps TRBD2 (5 bases). This clonotype was sampled from a human donor with chronic lymphocytic leukemia. Specimen: PBMCs, collected after 24 months of ibrutinib treatment. CDR3 DNA: TGTGCCAGCCGGAGCGGACTCGTCTACGAGCAGTACTTC. Amino acids: CASRSGLVYEQYF.